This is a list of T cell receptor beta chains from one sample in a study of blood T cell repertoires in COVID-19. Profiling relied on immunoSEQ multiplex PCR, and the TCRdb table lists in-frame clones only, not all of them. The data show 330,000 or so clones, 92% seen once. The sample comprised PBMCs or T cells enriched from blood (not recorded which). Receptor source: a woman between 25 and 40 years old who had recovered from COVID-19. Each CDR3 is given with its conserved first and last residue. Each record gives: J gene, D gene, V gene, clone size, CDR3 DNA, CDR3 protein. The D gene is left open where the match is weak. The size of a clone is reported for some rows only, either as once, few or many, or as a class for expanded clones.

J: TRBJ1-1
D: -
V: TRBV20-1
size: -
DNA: TGCAGTGCTAGTTACCCGACAGCCCCGGTGAACACTGAAGCTTTCTTT
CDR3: CSASYPTAPVNTEAFF

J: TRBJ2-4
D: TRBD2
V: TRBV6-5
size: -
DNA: TGTGCCAGCAGTTACTTGACTAGCACAGCCAAAAACATTCAGTACTTC
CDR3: CASSYLTSTAKNIQYF

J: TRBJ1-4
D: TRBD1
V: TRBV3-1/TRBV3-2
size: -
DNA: TGTGCCAGCAGCCTCACGACCTTGTCCGGGACAGGGGATGAAAAACTGTTTTTT
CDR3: CASSLTTLSGTGDEKLFF

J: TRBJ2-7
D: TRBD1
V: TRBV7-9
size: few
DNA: TGTGCCAGCAGCTTCGGGACAGGGGATCCCTACGAGCAGTACTTC
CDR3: CASSFGTGDPYEQYF

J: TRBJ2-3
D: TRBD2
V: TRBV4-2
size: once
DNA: TGTGCCAGCAGCCAAGATTTTACTAGCGCATCAGATACGCAGTATTTT
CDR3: CASSQDFTSASDTQYF

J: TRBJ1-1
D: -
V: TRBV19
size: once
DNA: TGTGCCAGTTCGAGTAGAATCACTGAAGCTTTCTTT
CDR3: CASSSRITEAFF

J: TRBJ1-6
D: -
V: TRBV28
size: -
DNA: TGTGCCAGCAGTCTCGGGACTCTAGGGTCACCCCTCCACTTT
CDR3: CASSLGTLGSPLHF

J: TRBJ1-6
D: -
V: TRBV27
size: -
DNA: TGTGCCAGCAGTCCTCAGGGTCCCAATTCACCCCTCCACTTT
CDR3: CASSPQGPNSPLHF

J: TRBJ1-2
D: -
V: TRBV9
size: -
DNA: TGTGCCAGCAGCGAGTGGGGAGTGAATCCCAACTATGGCTACACCTTC
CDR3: CASSEWGVNPNYGYTF

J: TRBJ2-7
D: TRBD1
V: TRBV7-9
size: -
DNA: TGTGCCAGCAGCCCAACCGCGGGACAGGGCTCCTACGAGCAGTACTTC
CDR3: CASSPTAGQGSYEQYF

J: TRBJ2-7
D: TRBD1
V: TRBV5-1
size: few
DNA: TGCGCCAGCAGCTTGATCCGGACAGGCACCTACGAGCAGTACTTC
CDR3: CASSLIRTGTYEQYF

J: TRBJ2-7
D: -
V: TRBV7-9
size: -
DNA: TGTGCCAGCAGCCGCCCCCGTAGCGGAAGCTCCTACGAGCAGTACTTC
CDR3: CASSRPRSGSSYEQYF

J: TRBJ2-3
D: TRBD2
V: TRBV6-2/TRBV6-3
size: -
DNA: TGTGCCAGCAGTAGAGGACTAGAATGGATCACAGATACGCAGTATTTT
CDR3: CASSRGLEWITDTQYF

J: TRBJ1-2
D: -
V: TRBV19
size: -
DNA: TGTGCCAGCGGAACAGGGCTGGACTATGGCTACACCTTC
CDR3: CASGTGLDYGYTF

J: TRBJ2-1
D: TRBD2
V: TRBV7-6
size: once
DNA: TGTGCCAGCAGCTTAGCTAGCGGGGGCTACAATGAGCAGTTCTTC
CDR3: CASSLASGGYNEQFF

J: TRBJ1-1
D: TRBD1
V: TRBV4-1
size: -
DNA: TGCGCCAGCAGCCAAGCGGGACAGGGTGGTGAAGCTTTCTTT
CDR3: CASSQAGQGGEAFF

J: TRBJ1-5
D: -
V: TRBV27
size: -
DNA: TGTGCCAGCAGACTCATGCCCGATCAGCCCCAGCATTTT
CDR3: CASRLMPDQPQHF

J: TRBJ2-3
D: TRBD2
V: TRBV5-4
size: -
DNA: TGTGCCAGCAGCTCTAGCGGGAGTCCAGATATGCAGTATTTT
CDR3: CASSSSGSPDMQYF

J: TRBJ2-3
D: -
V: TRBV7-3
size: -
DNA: TGTGCCAGCAGCCCAATCGGACTCTCGGATACGCAGTATTTT
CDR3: CASSPIGLSDTQYF

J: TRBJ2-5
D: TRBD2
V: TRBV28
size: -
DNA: TGTGCCAGCAGTTTATTCGGTAGCGGGACGGGGAAGACCCAGTACTTC
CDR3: CASSLFGSGTGKTQYF

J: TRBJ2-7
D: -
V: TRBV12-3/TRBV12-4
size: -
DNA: TGTGCCAGCAGTTTCTCCGGTTCCTACGAGCAGTACTTC
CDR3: CASSFSGSYEQYF

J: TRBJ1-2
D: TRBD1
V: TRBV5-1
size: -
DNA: TGCGCCAGCAGCGAGACAGGGGATGGCTACACCTTC
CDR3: CASSETGDGYTF